This T cell receptor (beta chain) comes out of a study of T cell responses to AZD1222 COVID-19 vaccine (dated by TCRdb to the early 2020s). About the study as a whole: AZD1222 recipients whose second dose came at about 4 weeks and those whose second dose came at about 12 weeks were combined into one group, since spike-specific TCR depth and breadth did not differ between the two schedules. A total of under 250 trial participants underwent TCR sequencing, of whom about 210 had received two doses of AZD1222 and about 26 had received two doses of the MenACWY control vaccine. Enrollment into the trials was organized by age into subgroups of 18-55, 56-69 and 70-plus years, and those subgroups contained roughly 150, 30 and 60 TCR-sequenced participants, respectively. Beyond this particular receptor, the publication reports: Participants were mostly white British and included more females than males, and it was suggested by the authors that clonal diversity may have been underestimated. After two AZD1222 doses, spike-specific TCR breadth and depth were significantly higher than at day 0 and than in MenACWY recipients. Conclusions about previously exposed vaccinees are limited because only six or seven AZD1222 recipients were SARS-CoV-2 seropositive at baseline. Nearly half of unique spike-specific TCRs reportedly recognized epitopes outside regions mutated in the B.1.351 and B.1.1.7 variants. CD4 TCRs associated with the vaccine covered the entire spike protein, and the dominant responses were in regions 160-218 and 743-854. No day 14 peak-response samples were available, so repertoires were characterized only after the peak T cell response. The 56-69-year group was small, and its depth increase did not reach significance, likely because of low power.

Worth noting for this clone: Its antigen remains undetermined. Nothing much larger sits one base from this clone, and base qualities are not available.

The CDR3 regions of human TCRbeta chains were analyzed by immunosequencing. The authors processed their data as follows. TCRs in the repertoires were matched against a reference library of SARS-CoV-2-specific TCRs that had been generated with the MIRA antigen-specificity platform. Breadth was defined as the fraction of unique TCRs that were SARS-CoV-2-associated. Depth was defined as the fraction of total T cells that were SARS-CoV-2-associated. Using the MIRA data, each spike-specific TCR was assigned both to the spike region to which the TCR was reactive and to a CD4 or CD8 class. Log10-transformed breadth and depth values were compared by one-way ANOVA with Sidak's multiple comparisons tests. The table comes from immuneACCESS by way of TCRdb, which keeps in-frame sequences with V and J called. Part of the clones is missing from these tables; in studies checked, under half for an unresolved V gene and the rest for unknown reasons. V and J calls plus clone size are reproduced from that table; the DNA served to infer D and trimming. The sample includes about 100,000 clones, with about 88% observed a single time. Jointly, the top ten make up about 1.8% of the sample.

Interpreted using the paper, the time point label stands for: baseline before first vaccination. The vaccinee samples were drawn from two UK trials, COV001 and COV002, one of which was a single-blind randomized controlled phase 2/3 trial testing AZD1222 (ChAdOx1 nCoV-19) in healthy adults. Trial participant PBMC samples were collected at day 0 and day 28 after the second dose for TCRbeta chain sequencing. Material: peripheral blood, obtained on day 0 of AZD1222 vaccination. The source of this sequence is an adult in good health.

For the CDR3, the sequence is CASSDYSNQPQHF. The nucleotide sequence reads as follows: TGTGCCAGCAGTGACTATAGCAATCAGCCCCAGCATTTT. The chain joins TRBV28 to TRBJ1-5; no D gene can be assigned with confidence. CDR1 and CDR2 were assigned from the germline V gene as MDHEN and SYDVKM. Inclusive of the bounding cysteine and phenylalanine, the CDR3 is 13 residues long. The entry retains the CDR3 DNA only, 39 bases that are in frame from base 1. The junction carries 5 bases between V and J, which are trimmed by 5 bases and 0 bases respectively.